This T cell receptor beta chain was sequenced during a study of blood T cell repertoires in COVID-19. Across the study: The samples span acute and convalescent COVID-19 from the United States, Italy and Spain.

Original processing notes: Reference gene primer amplification in the assay estimated nucleated cell counts. Profiling relied on immunoSEQ multiplex PCR, and the TCRdb table lists in-frame clones only, not all of them. V and J calls and clone size are copied from that table; D and trimming were computed from the DNA. The sample lists over 250,000 clones; 85% to 90% were seen once. V gave up 5 bases and J gave up 8 bases; unmatched junction bases: 9. The CDR3 runs to 14 residues. CDR1 and CDR2 from the germline V gene are SNHLY and FYNNEI. Donors of Cohort 3 who recovered were those that had two negative PCRs, clearance, or symptom resolution. This clone was seen only once.

This chain links TRBV2 with TRBJ1-2, with 9 bases lining up with TRBD1. Material for sequencing was PBMCs or T cells enriched from blood (not recorded which). The source of this sequence is a woman under 30 who had recovered from COVID-19. CDR3: CASSFGTGRGGYTF. The CDR3 DNA sequence: TGTGCCAGCAGTTTTGGGACAGGGCGAGGGGGCTACACCTTC.